The sequence of this T cell receptor beta chain was determined in a study of T cell clonotyping in hematopoietic cell transplantation. Study-wide findings and caveats: Recipient TCR diversity dropped after transplant; expanded clonotypes rose from day 30 to 180. Broader posttransplant TCR repertoire diversity was predicted by graft donor and pretransplant recipient Inverse Simpson Index values.

The CDR3 covers 16 residues. V was cut by 0 bases and J by 0 bases, with 12 bases left in between. From germline, CDR1 is SGDLS and CDR2 YYNGEE. Here immunoSEQ multiplex PCR was the method, and the copy in TCRdb shows in-frame clones only, minus some. The table lists around 15,000 clones, 80% to 95% of them singletons, with over 4.5% in the top ten. Concerning this clone: Its matching antigen is unknown.

Sample: peripheral blood mononuclear cells. This sequence originates from a man in his forties in good health. Some clones in this sample may be carry-over from other donors' samples. The V call is TRBV9, the J call TRBJ1-2; D remains ambiguous. The CDR3 here is CASSVGSFGTNYGYTF. DNA of the CDR3: TGTGCCAGCAGCGTAGGATCCTTCGGGACTAACTATGGCTACACCTTC.